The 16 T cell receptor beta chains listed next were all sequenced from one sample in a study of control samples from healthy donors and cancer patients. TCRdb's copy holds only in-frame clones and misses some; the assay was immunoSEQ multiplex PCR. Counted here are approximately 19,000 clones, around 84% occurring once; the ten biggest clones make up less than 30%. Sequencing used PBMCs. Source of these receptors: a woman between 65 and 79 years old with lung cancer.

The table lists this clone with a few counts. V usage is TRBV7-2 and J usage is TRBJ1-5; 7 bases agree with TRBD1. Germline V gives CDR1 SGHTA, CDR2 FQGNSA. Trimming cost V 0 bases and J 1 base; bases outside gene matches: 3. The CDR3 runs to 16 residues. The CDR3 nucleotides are TGTGCCAGCAGCTTAGCGGTAGGGGGCAGCAATCAGCCCCAGCATTTT. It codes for CASSLAVGGSNQPQHF.

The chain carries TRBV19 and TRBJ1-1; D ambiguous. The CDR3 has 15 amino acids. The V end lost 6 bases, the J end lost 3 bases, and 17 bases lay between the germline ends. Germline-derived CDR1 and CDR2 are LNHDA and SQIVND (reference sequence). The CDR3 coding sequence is TGTGCCAGTAGATTGTACGGGAGGGTAGACACTGAAGCTTTCTTT. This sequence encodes CASRLYGRVDTEAFF.

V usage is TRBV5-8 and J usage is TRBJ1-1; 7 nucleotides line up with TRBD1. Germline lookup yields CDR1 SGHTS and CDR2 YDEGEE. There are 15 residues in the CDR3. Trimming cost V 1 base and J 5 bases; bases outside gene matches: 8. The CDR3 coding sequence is TGTGCCAGCAGCTTGTCCGGCAGGGGGGTTACTGAAGCTTTCTTT. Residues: CASSLSGRGVTEAFF.

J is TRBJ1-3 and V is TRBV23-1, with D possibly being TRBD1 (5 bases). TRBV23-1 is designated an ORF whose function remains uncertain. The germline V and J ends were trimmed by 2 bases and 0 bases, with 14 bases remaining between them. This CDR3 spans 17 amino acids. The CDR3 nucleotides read TGCGCCAGCAGTCAAAAAAAACAGGAAGTCTCTGGAAACACCATATATTTT. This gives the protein CASSQKKQEVSGNTIYF.

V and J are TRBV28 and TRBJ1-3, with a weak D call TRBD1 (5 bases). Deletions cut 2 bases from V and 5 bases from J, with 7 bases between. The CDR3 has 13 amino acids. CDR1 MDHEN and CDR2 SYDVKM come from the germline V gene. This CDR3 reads CASSLGGRNTIYF. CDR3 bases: TGTGCCAGCAGTTTAGGGGGAAGAAACACCATATATTTT.

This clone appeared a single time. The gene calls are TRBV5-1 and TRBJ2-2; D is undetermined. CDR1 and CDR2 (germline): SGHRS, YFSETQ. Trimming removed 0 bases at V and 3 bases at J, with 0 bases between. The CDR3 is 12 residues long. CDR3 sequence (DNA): TGCGCCAGCAGCTTGGACACCGGGGAGCTGTTTTTT. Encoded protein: CASSLDTGELFF.

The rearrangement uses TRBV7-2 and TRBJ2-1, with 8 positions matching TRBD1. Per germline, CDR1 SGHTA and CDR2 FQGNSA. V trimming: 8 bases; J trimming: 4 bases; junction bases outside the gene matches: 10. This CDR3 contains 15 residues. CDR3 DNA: TGTGCCAGCGGACCCACAGGGGGTCTTTACAATGAGCAGTTCTTC. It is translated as CASGPTGGLYNEQFF.

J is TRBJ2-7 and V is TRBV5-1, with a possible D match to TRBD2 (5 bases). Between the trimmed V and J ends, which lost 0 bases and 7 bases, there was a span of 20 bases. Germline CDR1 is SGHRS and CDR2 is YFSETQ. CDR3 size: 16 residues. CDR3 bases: TGCGCCAGCAGCTTGGCCGGGTGGAACGGGATTGGGGAGCAGTACTTC. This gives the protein CASSLAGWNGIGEQYF.

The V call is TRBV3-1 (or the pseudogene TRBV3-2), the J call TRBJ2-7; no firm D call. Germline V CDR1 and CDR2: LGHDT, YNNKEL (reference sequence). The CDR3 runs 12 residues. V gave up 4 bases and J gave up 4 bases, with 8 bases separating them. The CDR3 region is CASSREYYEQYF. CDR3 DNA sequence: TGTGCCAGCAGCCGAGAGTATTACGAGCAGTACTTC.

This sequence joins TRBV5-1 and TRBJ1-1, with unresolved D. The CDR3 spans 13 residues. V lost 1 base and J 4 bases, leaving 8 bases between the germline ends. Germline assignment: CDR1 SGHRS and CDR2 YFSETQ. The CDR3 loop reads CASSLTGSTEAFF. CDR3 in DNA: TGCGCCAGCAGCTTGACGGGCAGCACTGAAGCTTTCTTT.

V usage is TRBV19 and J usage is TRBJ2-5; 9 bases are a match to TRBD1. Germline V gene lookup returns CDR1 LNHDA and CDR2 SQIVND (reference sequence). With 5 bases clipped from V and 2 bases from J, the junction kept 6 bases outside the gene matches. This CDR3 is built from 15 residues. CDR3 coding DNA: TGTGCCAGTAGTCTAGGGACAGGGACACAAGAGACCCAGTACTTC. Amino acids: CASSLGTGTQETQYF.

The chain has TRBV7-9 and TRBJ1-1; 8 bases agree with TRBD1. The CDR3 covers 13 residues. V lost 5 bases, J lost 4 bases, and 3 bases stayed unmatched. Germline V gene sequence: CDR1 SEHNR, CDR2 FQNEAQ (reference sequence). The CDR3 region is CASSDRGFTEAFF. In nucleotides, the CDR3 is TGTGCCAGCAGCGACAGGGGATTCACTGAAGCTTTCTTT.

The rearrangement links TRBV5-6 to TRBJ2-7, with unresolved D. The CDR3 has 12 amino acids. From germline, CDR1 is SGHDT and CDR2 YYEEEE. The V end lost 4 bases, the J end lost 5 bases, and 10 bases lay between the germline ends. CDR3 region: CASSGRSDEQYF. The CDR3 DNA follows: TGTGCCAGCAGCGGCCGGTCAGACGAGCAGTACTTC.

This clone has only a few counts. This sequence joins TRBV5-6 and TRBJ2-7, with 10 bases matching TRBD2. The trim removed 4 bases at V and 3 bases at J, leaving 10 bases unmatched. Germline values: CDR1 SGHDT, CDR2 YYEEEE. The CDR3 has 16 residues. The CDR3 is CASSPSGLAVFYEQYF. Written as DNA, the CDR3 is TGTGCCAGCAGCCCTTCTGGACTAGCGGTTTTCTACGAGCAGTACTTC.

The CDR3 DNA reads as TGTGCCTGGAAGTACGGGACTCAGTTCGATAATTCACCCCTCCACTTT. Residues: CAWKYGTQFDNSPLHF. The rearrangement uses TRBV30 and TRBJ1-6; D perhaps matches TRBD1 (5 bases). The CDR3 runs 16 residues. Germline V gene sequence: CDR1 GTSNPN, CDR2 SVGIG (reference sequence). V was shortened by 4 bases and J by 5 bases, with 18 bases between the two germline ends.

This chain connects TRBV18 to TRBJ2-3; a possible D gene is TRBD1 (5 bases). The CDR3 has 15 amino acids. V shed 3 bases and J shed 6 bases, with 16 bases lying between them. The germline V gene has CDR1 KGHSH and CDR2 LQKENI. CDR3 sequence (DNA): TGTGCCAGCTCACCTTACGGAATCCCAGGGGATACGCAGTATTTT. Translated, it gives CASSPYGIPGDTQYF. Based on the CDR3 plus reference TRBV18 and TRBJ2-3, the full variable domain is NAGVMQNPRHLVRRRGQEARLRCSPMKGHSHVYWYRQLPEEGLKFMVYLQKENIIDESGMPKERFSAEFPKEGPSILRIQQVVRGDSAAYFCASSPYGIPGDTQYFGPGTRLTVL.